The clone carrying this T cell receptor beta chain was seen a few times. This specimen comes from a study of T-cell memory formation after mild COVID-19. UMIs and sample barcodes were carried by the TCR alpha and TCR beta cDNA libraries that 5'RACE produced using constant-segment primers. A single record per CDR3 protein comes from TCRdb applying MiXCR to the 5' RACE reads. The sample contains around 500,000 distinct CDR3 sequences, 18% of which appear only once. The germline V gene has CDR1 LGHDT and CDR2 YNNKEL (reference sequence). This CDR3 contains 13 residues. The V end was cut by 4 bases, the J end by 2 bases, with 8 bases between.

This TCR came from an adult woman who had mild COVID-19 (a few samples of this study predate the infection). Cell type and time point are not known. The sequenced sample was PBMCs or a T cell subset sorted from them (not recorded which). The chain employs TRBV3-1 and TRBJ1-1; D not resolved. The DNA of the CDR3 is TGTGCCAGCAGCCGCCTACTTAACACTGAAGCTTTCTTT. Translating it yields CASSRLLNTEAFF. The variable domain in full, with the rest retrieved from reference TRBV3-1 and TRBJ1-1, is DTAVSQTPKYLVTQMGNDKSIKCEQNLGHDTMYWYKQDSKKFLKIMFSYNNKELIINETVPNRFSPKSPDKAHLNLHINSLELGDSAVYFCASSRLLNTEAFFGQGTRLTVV.